The 23 T cell receptor beta chains reported below all come from one sample, sequenced in a study of CD8+ T cells in alopecia areata. Treatment meaning: oral pan-JAK inhibitor, 5-10 mg twice daily. cDNA prepared by RNA extraction and subsequent reverse transcription served as the template for sequencing. Only in-frame clones appear in the TCRdb table, and some are missing; sequencing was by immunoSEQ multiplex PCR. The profile shows about 180,000 clones, 53% of them singletons. Sequenced material: CD8+ T cells sorted from blood, taken at week 24, from a patient treated with tofacitinib. The receptor set was obtained from a human donor with alopecia areata.

The chain is built from TRBV7-3 and TRBJ2-6; 10 positions agree with TRBD1. CDR1 SGHTA and CDR2 FQGTGA come from the germline V gene. CDR3 length: 15 residues. V lost 5 bases to trimming and J lost 2 bases; unmatched junction nucleotides: 0. The CDR3 loop reads CASSGTGAGANVLTF. As DNA, the CDR3 is TGTGCCAGCAGCGGGACAGGGGCTGGGGCCAACGTCCTGACTTTC.

V gene TRBV6-6 combines with J gene TRBJ1-6, with D perhaps matching TRBD1 (6 bases). CDR1 is MNHNY and CDR2 is SVGAGI in the germline V gene (reference sequence). The CDR3 runs to 15 residues. V shed 7 bases and J shed 8 bases, with 18 bases lying between them. CDR3 protein: CASTPRGQTDSPLHF. CDR3 DNA: TGTGCCAGCACCCCTAGAGGACAGACGGATTCACCCCTCCACTTT.

The chain links TRBV14 to TRBJ1-1; D uncertain. The CDR3 loop spans 12 amino acids. Between the trimmed V and J ends, which lost 1 base and 8 bases, there was a span of 8 bases. Germline-derived CDR1 and CDR2 are SGHDN and FVKESK. The chain's CDR3 is CASSQGNQEAFF. CDR3 nucleotide sequence: TGTGCCAGCAGCCAAGGCAACCAAGAAGCTTTCTTT.

The chain is built from TRBV4-1 and TRBJ2-7, with D tentatively TRBD2 (5 bases). V lost 2 bases and J 4 bases, leaving 9 bases between the germline ends. The CDR3 loop spans 13 amino acids. From germline, CDR1 is MGHRA and CDR2 YSYEKL. CDR3 DNA sequence: TGCGCCAGCAGCCAACTAGCCCGATACGAGCAGTACTTC. Protein: CASSQLARYEQYF.

Only one count was recorded for this clone. The rearrangement uses TRBV30 and TRBJ2-7; maybe TRBD2 (7 bases). The V and J ends lost 4 bases and 3 bases respectively, with 19 bases between them. The CDR3 has 15 residues. Germline V lookup: CDR1 GTSNPN, CDR2 SVGIG (reference sequence). As DNA, the CDR3 is TGTGCCTGGAATCCTGGGGGGGGGCGACTCTACGAGCAGTACTTC. It is translated as CAWNPGGGRLYEQYF. The full variable domain, in which reference TRBV30 and TRBJ2-7 provide the parts outside the CDR3, is SQTIHQWPATLVQPVGSPLSLECTVEGTSNPNLYWYRQAAGRGLQLLFYSVGIGQISSEVPQNLSASRPQDRQFILSSKKLLLSDSGFYLCAWNPGGGRLYEQYFGPGTRLTVT.

This chain uses TRBV5-6 with TRBJ2-7; TRBD2 matches at 10 bases. V trimming: 0 bases; J trimming: 3 bases; junction bases outside the gene matches: 12. The germline V gene has CDR1 SGHDT and CDR2 YYEEEE. The CDR3 length is 18 residues. CDR3 loop: CASSLAPDQAGGIYEQYF. The DNA of the CDR3 is TGTGCCAGCAGCTTGGCTCCCGATCAAGCGGGGGGGATCTACGAGCAGTACTTC.

V gene TRBV7-6 combines with J gene TRBJ2-7; 7 nucleotides line up with TRBD2. The CDR3 spans 15 residues. V dropped 2 bases and J dropped 5; count of bases not matched to a gene: 9. From germline, CDR1 is SGHVS and CDR2 FNYEAQ. Here the CDR3 reads CASSLSRLASNEQYF. Written as DNA, the CDR3 is TGTGCCAGCAGCTTAAGTCGACTAGCTTCCAACGAGCAGTACTTC.

The chain links TRBV5-1 to TRBJ2-6, with no clear D. The V end lost 7 bases, the J end lost 1 base, and 6 bases lay between the germline ends. Germline CDR1 and CDR2: SGHRS and YFSETQ. The CDR3 length is 13 residues. CDR3 coding DNA: TGCGCCAGCGGACCTTCTGGGGCCAACGTCCTGACTTTC. It translates to CASGPSGANVLTF.

This clone is a singleton in its sample. The rearrangement links TRBV30 to TRBJ2-7; 7 nucleotides match TRBD1. Germline lookup yields CDR1 GTSNPN and CDR2 SVGIG (reference sequence). CDR3 length: 14 residues. Trimming at V came to 2 bases and at J to 1 base, leaving 5 bases not matched to a gene. The CDR3 DNA sequence: TGTGCCTGGAGTTTTATGACAGGGTCCTACGAGCAGTACTTC. Protein: CAWSFMTGSYEQYF.

The V gene is TRBV7-7, the J gene TRBJ2-1, with 7 positions matching TRBD2. Germline lookup yields CDR1 SSHAT and CDR2 FNYEAQ (reference sequence). This CDR3 has 16 residues. V lost 1 base to trimming and J lost 0 bases; unmatched junction nucleotides: 3. CDR3 bases: TGTGCCAGCAGCTTAGGGGAGGGGAGCTCCTACAATGAGCAGTTCTTC. Translated, it gives CASSLGEGSSYNEQFF.

The chain is built from TRBV2 and TRBJ2-1; 7 nucleotides line up with TRBD2. The CDR3 is 15 residues long. After removal of 4 bases from V and 1 base from J, the junction contained 4 bases not matched to a gene. CDR1 is SNHLY and CDR2 is FYNNEI in the germline V gene. CDR3 sequence reads: CASSVASGSYNEQFF. CDR3 nucleotides: TGTGCCAGCAGTGTAGCTAGCGGATCCTACAATGAGCAGTTCTTC.

V usage is TRBV2 and J usage is TRBJ2-2; D remains ambiguous. V lost 8 bases to trimming and J lost 4 bases, with 8 bases between them. This CDR3 region has 12 residues. CDR1 and CDR2 from the germline V gene are SNHLY and FYNNEI. This CDR3 reads CASLSSTGELFF. The CDR3, as DNA: TGTGCCAGCTTATCGTCCACCGGGGAGCTGTTTTTT.

A few counts support this clone. The CDR3 region has the DNA TGCAGCGTTGAGGCCAGGGGTCGCGGCTACACCTTC. Encoded protein: CSVEARGRGYTF. The J gene is TRBJ1-2, the V gene TRBV29-1; maybe TRBD1 (6 bases). Germline values: CDR1 SQVTM, CDR2 ANQGSEA. The CDR3 extends over 12 amino acids. V dropped 3 bases and J dropped 8 bases, with 13 bases sitting between them.

The chain employs TRBV30 and TRBJ1-1; D call uncertain. Germline V gene lookup returns CDR1 GTSNPN and CDR2 SVGIG (reference sequence). Trimming removed 4 bases from V and 4 bases from J, with 7 bases in between. The CDR3 sequence is 11 residues long. CDR3 nucleotides: TGTGCCTGGAAGGGAGGCACTGAAGCTTTCTTT. Residues: CAWKGGTEAFF.

The V call is TRBV7-9, the J call TRBJ1-2; weak D call: TRBD1 (6 bases). V shed 4 bases and J shed 6 bases, with 18 bases lying between them. CDR1 and CDR2 from the germline V gene are SEHNR and FQNEAQ (reference sequence). The CDR3 has 15 amino acids. The DNA of the CDR3 is TGTGCCAGCAGCTATACCCACAGGGAGGGAAATGGCTACACCTTC. Its protein product is CASSYTHREGNGYTF.

V and J are TRBV6-6 and TRBJ2-3; D is uncertain. The CDR3 runs 14 residues. Trimming pared 4 bases from V and 0 bases from J, leaving 8 bases between. The germline CDR1 and CDR2 sequences are MNHNY and SVGAGI (reference sequence). The CDR3 sequence: CASSLWGSTDTQYF. The CDR3 DNA reads TGTGCCAGCAGTTTGTGGGGAAGCACAGATACGCAGTATTTT.

Turning to this clone: Within the sample, other DNA sequences also encode this same CDR3. The chain recombines TRBV6-5 with TRBJ1-6; D is unresolved. V was shortened by 2 bases and J by 6 bases, with 5 bases between the two germline ends. Germline loops: CDR1 MNHEY, CDR2 SVGAGI. This CDR3 contains 13 residues. CDR3 in amino acids: CASSYGSNSPLHF. The CDR3 DNA follows: TGTGCCAGCAGTTACGGCTCTAATTCACCCCTCCACTTT.

The genes are TRBV7-9 and TRBJ2-4; 9 nucleotides align to TRBD1. CDR1 and CDR2 (germline): SEHNR, FQNEAQ (reference sequence). This CDR3 is built from 15 residues. J gave up 9 bases and V 1 base, and 7 bases lay outside the gene matches. CDR3 region: CASSLVLQGATIQYF. CDR3 nucleotides: TGTGCCAGCAGCTTAGTCCTACAGGGGGCTACCATTCAGTACTTC.

This clone was seen only once. CDR3 protein: CASSELGGGPHNEQFF. Written as DNA, the CDR3 is TGTGCCAGCAGTGAATTAGGAGGGGGCCCGCACAATGAGCAGTTCTTC. The J gene is TRBJ2-1, the V gene TRBV25-1, with D maybe TRBD1 (7 bases). Trimming shortened V by 1 base and J by 5 bases, and 15 bases separated the two germline ends. The germline gives CDR1 MGHDK, CDR2 SYGVNS. This CDR3 has 16 residues.

This sequence joins TRBV9 and TRBJ2-5, with D tentatively TRBD2 (5 bases). This CDR3 has 13 amino acids. Germline V gene sequence: CDR1 SGDLS, CDR2 YYNGEE. Between the trimmed V and J ends, which lost 3 bases and 2 bases, there was a span of 8 bases. CDR3 sequence (DNA): TGTGCCAGCAGCGGGGGAGTTCAAGAGACCCAGTACTTC. Residues: CASSGGVQETQYF.

This clone was seen a few times. V is TRBV29-1 and J is TRBJ1-1; 12 nucleotides align to TRBD1. V dropped 6 bases and J dropped 1; count of bases not matched to a gene: 6. The CDR3 spans 15 residues. Germline V gene data show CDR1 as SQVTM and CDR2 as ANQGSEA. The chain's CDR3 is CSVRGQGAENTEAFF. CDR3 coding DNA: TGCAGCGTGCGGGGACAGGGGGCAGAGAACACTGAAGCTTTCTTT.

CDR3 residues: CAWSESAYEQYF. The CDR3 nucleotides read TGTGCCTGGAGCGAATCAGCTTACGAGCAGTACTTC. The chain has TRBV30 and TRBJ2-7; the D is unclear. The CDR3 spans 12 residues. The germline V gene has CDR1 GTSNPN and CDR2 SVGIG (reference sequence). V was pared by 3 bases and J by 4 bases, with 10 bases between.

This sequence joins TRBV19 and TRBJ2-1, with 12 bases identical to TRBD2. This CDR3 is built from 16 residues. V lost 3 bases and J lost 6; bases outside the gene matches: 6. CDR1 is LNHDA, CDR2 SQIVND, per germline (reference sequence). CDR3 coding DNA: TGTGCCAGTAGTATGCCCACTAGCGGGGGGTCCAATGAGCAGTTCTTC. Translation: CASSMPTSGGSNEQFF.